Listed below are T cell receptor beta chains from one sample, sequenced in a study of cytomegalovirus exposure and HLA in healthy donors. The table came from immunoSEQ multiplex PCR; TCRdb's copy has only in-frame clones and leaves some out. The repertoire holds under 150,000 clones, with approximately 84% as singletons. Specimen: PBMCs. These receptors were taken from a boy under 10 years old in good health and CMV-seronegative. Both conserved end residues are trimmed from each CDR3. A D gene is named only where the DNA matches it firmly.

TRBJ1-1,TRBD1,TRBV29-1,SALAYRGEAF
TRBJ1-5,TRBD1,TRBV2,ASSHKGGQASNQPQH
TRBJ2-5,TRBD2,TRBV2,ASRENTSDQETQY
TRBJ1-1,TRBD1,TRBV18,ASSPPRTGGPNTEAF
TRBJ1-5,.,TRBV30,AWSSGINQPQH
TRBJ2-7,.,TRBV5-4,ASKTGDRTYEQY
TRBJ2-4,.,TRBV30,AWSVQAEGPRY
TRBJ2-1,TRBD1,TRBV10-3,AISDSHRGSYNEQF
TRBJ1-4,TRBD1,TRBV7-9,SSSHTRDRVATNEKLF
TRBJ1-5,.,TRBV19,ASKRQAGQPQH
TRBJ1-2,TRBD1,TRBV6-5,ASSYRKTGLTPPYT